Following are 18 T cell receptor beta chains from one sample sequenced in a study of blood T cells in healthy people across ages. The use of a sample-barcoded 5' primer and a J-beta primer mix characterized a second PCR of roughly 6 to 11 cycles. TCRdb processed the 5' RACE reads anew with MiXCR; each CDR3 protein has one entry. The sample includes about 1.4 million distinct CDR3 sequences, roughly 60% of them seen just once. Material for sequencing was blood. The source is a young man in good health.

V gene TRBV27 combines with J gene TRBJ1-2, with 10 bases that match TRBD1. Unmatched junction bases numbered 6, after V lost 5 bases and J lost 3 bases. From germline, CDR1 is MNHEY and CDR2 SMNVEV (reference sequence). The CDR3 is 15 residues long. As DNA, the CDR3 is TGTGCCAGCAGTGCCCGGGACAGGGGTTACTATGGCTACACCTTC. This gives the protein CASSARDRGYYGYTF.

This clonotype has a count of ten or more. The CDR3 is CASSGVGYEQYF. The CDR3 DNA is TGTGCCAGCAGCGGGGTAGGCTACGAGCAGTACTTC. The rearrangement uses TRBV9 and TRBJ2-7; D gene unclear. Trimming cost V 3 bases and J 3 bases, with 7 bases left between them. CDR1 and CDR2 (germline): SGDLS, YYNGEE. The CDR3 covers 12 residues.

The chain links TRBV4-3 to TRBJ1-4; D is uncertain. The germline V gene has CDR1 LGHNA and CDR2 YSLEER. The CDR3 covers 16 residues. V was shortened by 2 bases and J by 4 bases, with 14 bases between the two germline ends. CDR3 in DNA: TGCGCCAGCAGCCAATCTATCCGGGGAGGTAATGAAAAACTGTTTTTT. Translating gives CASSQSIRGGNEKLFF.

The DNA for the CDR3 is TGTGCCAGCAGCCGAGATATCACAGGGGGCACTGAAGCTTTCTTT. It is translated as CASSRDITGGTEAFF. The chain is built from TRBV28 and TRBJ1-1; 8 bases agree with TRBD1. Germline loops: CDR1 MDHEN, CDR2 SYDVKM. V was clipped by 6 bases and J by 4 bases; unmatched bases: 10. CDR3 size: 15 residues.

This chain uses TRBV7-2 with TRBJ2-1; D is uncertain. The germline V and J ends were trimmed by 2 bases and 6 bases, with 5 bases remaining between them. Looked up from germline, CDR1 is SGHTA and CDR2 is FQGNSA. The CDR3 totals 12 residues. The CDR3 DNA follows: TGTGCCAGCAGCTTAAGAGTCAATGAGCAGTTCTTC. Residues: CASSLRVNEQFF.

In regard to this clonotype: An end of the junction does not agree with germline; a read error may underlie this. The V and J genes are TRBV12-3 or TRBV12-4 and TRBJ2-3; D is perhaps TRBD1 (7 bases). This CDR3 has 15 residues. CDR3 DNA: TGTGCCAGCAGCAGGGGGGACGAATCGACAGAGACGCAGTATTTT. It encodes CASSRGDESTETQYF.

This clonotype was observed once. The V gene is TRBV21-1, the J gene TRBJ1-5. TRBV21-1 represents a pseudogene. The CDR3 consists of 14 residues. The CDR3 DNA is TGTGCCAGCAGCAAAGAAACGGGCAATCAGCCCCAGCATTTT. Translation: CASSKETGNQPQHF.

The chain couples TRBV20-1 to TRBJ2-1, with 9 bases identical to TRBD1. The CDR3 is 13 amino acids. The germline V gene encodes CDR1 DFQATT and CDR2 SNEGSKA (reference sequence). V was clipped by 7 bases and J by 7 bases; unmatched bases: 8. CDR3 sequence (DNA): TGCAGTGGGGGACAGGGCAGCCGGAATGAGCAGTTCTTC. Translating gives CSGGQGSRNEQFF.

The CDR3 nucleotides read TGTGCCAGCAGCTTAATGCCAGCCAACACAGATACGCAGTATTTT. This sequence encodes CASSLMPANTDTQYF. This chain connects TRBV7-2 to TRBJ2-3, with unresolved D. The CDR3 contains 15 residues. V lost 2 bases and J 2 bases, leaving 11 bases between the germline ends. Germline lookup yields CDR1 SGHTA and CDR2 FQGNSA.

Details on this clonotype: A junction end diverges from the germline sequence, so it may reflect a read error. DNA of the CDR3: TGTGCCGGCAGCTCTCACACAGGGAATTCACCCCTCCACTTT. Amino acids: CAGSSHTGNSPLHF. V and J are TRBV7-9 and TRBJ1-6; tentatively, D is TRBD1 (6 bases). Germline CDR1 SEHNR, CDR2 FQNEAQ (reference sequence). The CDR3 runs 14 residues.

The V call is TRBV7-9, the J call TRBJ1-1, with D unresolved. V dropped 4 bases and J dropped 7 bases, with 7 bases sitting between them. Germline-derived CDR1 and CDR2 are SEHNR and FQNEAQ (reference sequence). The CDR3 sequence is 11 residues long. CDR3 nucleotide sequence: TGTGCCAGCAGCTCCATGGGTGAAGCTTTCTTT. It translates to CASSSMGEAFF.

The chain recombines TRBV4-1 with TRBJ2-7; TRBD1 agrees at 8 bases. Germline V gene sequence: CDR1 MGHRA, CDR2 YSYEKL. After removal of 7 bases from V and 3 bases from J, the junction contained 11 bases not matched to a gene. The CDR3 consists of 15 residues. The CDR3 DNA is TGCGCCAGCACTGACGGCGGACAGGGAGGCTACGAGCAGTACTTC. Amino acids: CASTDGGQGGYEQYF.

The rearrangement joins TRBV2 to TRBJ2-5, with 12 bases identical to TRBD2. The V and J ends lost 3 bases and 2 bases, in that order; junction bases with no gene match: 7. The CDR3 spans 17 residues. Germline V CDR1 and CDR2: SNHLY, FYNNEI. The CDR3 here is CASSDRGLAGSQETQYF. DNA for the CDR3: TGTGCCAGCAGTGATCGGGGACTAGCGGGTTCACAAGAGACCCAGTACTTC.

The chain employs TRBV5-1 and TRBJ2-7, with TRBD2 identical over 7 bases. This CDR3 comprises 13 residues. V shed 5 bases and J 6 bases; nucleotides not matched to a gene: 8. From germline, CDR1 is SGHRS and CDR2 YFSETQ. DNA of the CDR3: TGCGCCAGCAGAGAGGCAGGGAGGGCCGAGCAGTACTTC. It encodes CASREAGRAEQYF.

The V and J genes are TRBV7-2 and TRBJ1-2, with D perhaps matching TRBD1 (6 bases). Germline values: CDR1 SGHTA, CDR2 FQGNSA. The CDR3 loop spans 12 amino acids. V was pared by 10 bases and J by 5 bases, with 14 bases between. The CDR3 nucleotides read TGTGCCATAGGTGGGGGGGCGTATGGCTACACCTTC. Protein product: CAIGGGAYGYTF.

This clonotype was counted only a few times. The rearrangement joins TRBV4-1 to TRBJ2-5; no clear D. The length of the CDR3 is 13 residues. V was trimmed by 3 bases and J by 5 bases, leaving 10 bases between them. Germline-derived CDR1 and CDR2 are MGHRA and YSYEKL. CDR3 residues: CASSQAGWETQYF. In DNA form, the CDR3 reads TGCGCCAGCAGCCAGGCCGGATGGGAGACCCAGTACTTC.

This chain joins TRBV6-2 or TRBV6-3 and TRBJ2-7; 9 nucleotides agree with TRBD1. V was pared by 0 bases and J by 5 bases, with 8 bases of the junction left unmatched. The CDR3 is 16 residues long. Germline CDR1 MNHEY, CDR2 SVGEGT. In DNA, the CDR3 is TGTGCCAGCAGTTACTCTCGGGGGACAGGGATCGACGAGCAGTACTTC. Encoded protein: CASSYSRGTGIDEQYF.

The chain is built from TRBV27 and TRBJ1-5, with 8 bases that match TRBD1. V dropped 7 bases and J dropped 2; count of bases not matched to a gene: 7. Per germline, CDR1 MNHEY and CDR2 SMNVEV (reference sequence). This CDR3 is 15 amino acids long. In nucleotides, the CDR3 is TGTGCCAGCACCCCAAGGGGACAGGGCAATCAGCCCCAGCATTTT. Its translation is CASTPRGQGNQPQHF.